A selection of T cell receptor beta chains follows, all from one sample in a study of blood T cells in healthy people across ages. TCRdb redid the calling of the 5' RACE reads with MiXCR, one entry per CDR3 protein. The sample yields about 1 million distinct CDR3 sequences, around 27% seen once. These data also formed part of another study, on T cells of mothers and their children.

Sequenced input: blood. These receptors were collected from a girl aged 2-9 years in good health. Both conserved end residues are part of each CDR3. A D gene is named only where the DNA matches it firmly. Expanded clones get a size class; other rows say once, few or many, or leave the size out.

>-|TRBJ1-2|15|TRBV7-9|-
CASSFSEPRVYGYTF
TGTGCCAGCAGCTTCTCTGAACCTAGGGTCTATGGCTACACCTTC
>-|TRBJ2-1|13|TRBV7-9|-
CASSLAGHYEQFF
TGTGCCAGCAGCTTGGCGGGACACTATGAGCAGTTCTTC
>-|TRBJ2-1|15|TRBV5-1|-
CASSSRDLSNNEQFF
TGCGCCAGCAGCTCCCGGGACCTGTCCAACAATGAGCAGTTCTTC
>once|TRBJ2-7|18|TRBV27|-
CASRSKGVRDFWTYEQYF
TGTGCCAGCCGAAGCAAGGGAGTGAGGGATTTCTGGACCTACGAGCAGTACTTC
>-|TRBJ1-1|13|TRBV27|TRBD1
CASSQGDRTEAFF
TGTGCCAGTTCACAGGGGGATAGGACTGAAGCTTTCTTT
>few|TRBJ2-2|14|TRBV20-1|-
CSARPTGRAGELFF
TGCAGTGCTAGACCGACAGGGAGGGCCGGGGAGCTGTTTTTT
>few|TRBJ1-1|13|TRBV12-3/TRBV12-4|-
CASRGDLTTEAFF
TGTGCCAGCAGAGGGGACCTAACCACTGAAGCTTTCTTT
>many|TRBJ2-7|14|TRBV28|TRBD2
CASSPGLGTYEQYF
TGTGCCAGCAGTCCGGGACTAGGCACATACGAGCAGTACTTC
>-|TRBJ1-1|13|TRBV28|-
CASSPQSHTEAFF
TGTGCCAGCAGTCCCCAGTCTCACACTGAAGCTTTCTTT
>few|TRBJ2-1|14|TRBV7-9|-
CASDEKSSYNEQFF
TGTGCCAGCGACGAGAAGAGCTCCTACAATGAGCAGTTCTTC
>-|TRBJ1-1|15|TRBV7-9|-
CASSLIRGRRTEAFF
TGTGCCAGCAGCTTAATCCGGGGGCGGAGAACTGAAGCTTTCTTT
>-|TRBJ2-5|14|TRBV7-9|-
CASSLGLPRETQYF
TGTGCCAGCAGCTTGGGACTCCCTAGGGAGACCCAGTACTTC
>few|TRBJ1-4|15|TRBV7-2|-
CASSPERGAGEKLFF
TGTGCCAGCAGCCCCGAGCGGGGGGCTGGTGAAAAACTGTTTTTT
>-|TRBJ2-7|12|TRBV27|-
CATPRVTNEQYF
TGTGCTACGCCCAGGGTTACTAACGAGCAGTACTTC
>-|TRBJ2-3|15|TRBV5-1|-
CASSYRNWMADTQYF
TGCGCCAGCAGCTACCGGAACTGGATGGCTGATACGCAGTATTTT
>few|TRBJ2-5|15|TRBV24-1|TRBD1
CATSAGTGGQETQYF
TGTGCCACCAGCGCCGGGACAGGGGGTCAAGAGACCCAGTACTTC
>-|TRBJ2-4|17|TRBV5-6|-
CASSLRTAPVSKNIQYF
TGTGCCAGCAGCCTCCGGACGGCACCTGTTTCCAAAAACATTCAGTACTTC
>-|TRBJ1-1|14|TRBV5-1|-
CASSLLGQNTEAFF
TGCGCCAGCAGCTTGCTGGGGCAGAACACTGAAGCTTTCTTT
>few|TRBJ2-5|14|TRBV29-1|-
CSAVTVSFEETQYF
TGCAGCGCAGTGACAGTTAGTTTTGAAGAGACCCAGTACTTC
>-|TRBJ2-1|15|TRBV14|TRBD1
CASSQVSGQGDEQFF
TGTGCCAGCAGCCAAGTTTCGGGACAGGGCGATGAGCAGTTCTTC
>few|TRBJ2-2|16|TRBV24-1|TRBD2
CATNPGRGANTGELFF
TGTGCCACCAACCCGGGACGGGGGGCGAACACCGGGGAGCTGTTTTTT
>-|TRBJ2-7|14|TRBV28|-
CASSLRGAHYEQYF
TGTGCCAGCAGTTTGCGGGGCGCACACTACGAGCAGTACTTC
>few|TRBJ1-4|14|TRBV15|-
CATSRDGERVKLFF
TGTGCCACCAGCAGAGATGGAGAAAGGGTAAAACTGTTTTTT
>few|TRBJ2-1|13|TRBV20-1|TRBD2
CSASGLAGNEQFF
TGCAGTGCTAGCGGCCTAGCGGGGAATGAGCAGTTCTTC
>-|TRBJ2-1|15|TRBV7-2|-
CASSPSGPLFNEQFF
TGTGCCAGCAGCCCATCAGGGCCTCTTTTCAATGAGCAGTTCTTC
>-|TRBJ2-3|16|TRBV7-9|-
CASSHASWRAVDTQYF
TGTGCCAGCAGCCACGCATCTTGGCGTGCTGTGGATACGCAGTATTTT
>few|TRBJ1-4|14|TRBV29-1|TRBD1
CSVDEGRGPGKLFF
TGCAGCGTTGATGAGGGCAGGGGGCCCGGAAAACTGTTTTTT
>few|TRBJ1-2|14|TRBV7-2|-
CASSLNSDNYGYTF
TGTGCCAGCAGCTTAAACAGCGATAACTATGGCTACACCTTC
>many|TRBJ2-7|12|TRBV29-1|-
CSVEGSSYEQYF
TGCAGCGTTGAGGGCAGCTCCTACGAGCAGTACTTC
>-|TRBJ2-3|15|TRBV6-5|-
CASTGTLGGHDTQYF
TGTGCCAGCACAGGTACGCTCGGAGGACACGATACGCAGTATTTT
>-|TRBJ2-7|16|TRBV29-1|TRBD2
CSVVGLAGGRVDEQYF
TGCAGCGTTGTTGGACTAGCGGGAGGAAGAGTCGACGAGCAGTACTTC
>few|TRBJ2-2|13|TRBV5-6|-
CASSLVHAGELFF
TGTGCCAGCAGCTTGGTCCACGCCGGGGAGCTGTTTTTT
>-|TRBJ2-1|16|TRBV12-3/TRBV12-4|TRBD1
CASSLTTGQGLVEQFF
TGTGCCAGCAGTTTAACTACGGGACAGGGCCTAGTAGAGCAGTTCTTC
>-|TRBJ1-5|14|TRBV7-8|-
CASSAQGGGQPQHF
TGTGCCAGCAGTGCACAGGGCGGAGGTCAGCCCCAGCATTTT
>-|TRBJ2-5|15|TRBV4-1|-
CASSQEWVFQETQYF
TGCGCCAGCAGCCAAGAATGGGTCTTCCAAGAGACCCAGTACTTC
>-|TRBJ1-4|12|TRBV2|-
CASISPNEKLFF
TGTGCCAGCATTTCCCCTAATGAAAAACTGTTTTTT
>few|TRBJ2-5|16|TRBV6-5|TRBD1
CASSYGQGEVGETQYF
TGTGCCAGCAGTTACGGGCAGGGGGAAGTTGGAGAGACCCAGTACTTC
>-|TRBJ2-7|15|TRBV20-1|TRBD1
CSARDQGQPSYEQYF
TGCAGTGCTAGAGATCAGGGACAGCCCTCCTACGAGCAGTACTTC
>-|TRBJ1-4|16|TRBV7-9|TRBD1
CASSARNTGEEEKLFF
TGTGCCAGCAGCGCCCGAAACACAGGGGAAGAAGAAAAACTGTTTTTT
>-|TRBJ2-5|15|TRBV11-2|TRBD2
CASSLSAGGSGTQYF
TGTGCCAGCAGCTTATCGGCGGGAGGGTCGGGGACCCAGTACTTC
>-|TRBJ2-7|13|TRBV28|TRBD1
CASRIMGQGRGYF
TGTGCCAGCAGAATAATGGGACAGGGGAGGGGGTACTTC
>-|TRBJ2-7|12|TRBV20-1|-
CSASNSPYEQYF
TGCAGTGCTAGCAACAGTCCTTACGAGCAGTACTTC
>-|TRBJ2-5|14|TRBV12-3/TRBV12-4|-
CASSSSGKQETQYF
TGTGCCAGCTCATCCTCGGGAAAGCAAGAGACCCAGTACTTC
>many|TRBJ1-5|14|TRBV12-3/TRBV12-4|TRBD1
CASSPGQGRQPQHF
TGTGCCAGCAGCCCTGGACAGGGTCGCCAGCCCCAGCATTTT
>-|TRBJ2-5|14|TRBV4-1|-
CASSQANNEVTQYF
TGCGCCAGCAGCCAAGCGAACAATGAGGTGACCCAGTACTTC
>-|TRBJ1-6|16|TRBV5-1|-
CASSSEGSTYNSPLHF
TGCGCCAGCAGCTCGGAGGGGTCTACCTACAATTCACCCCTCCACTTT
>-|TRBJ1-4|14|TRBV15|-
CATSREGAEEKLFF
TGTGCCACCAGCAGAGAAGGGGCTGAAGAAAAACTGTTTTTT
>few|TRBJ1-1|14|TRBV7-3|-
CASSLNGGRTEAFF
TGTGCCAGCAGCTTAAACGGGGGAAGAACTGAAGCTTTCTTT
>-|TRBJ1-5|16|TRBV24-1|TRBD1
CATSGGGQPTDQPQHF
TGTGCCACCAGTGGTGGGGGACAGCCAACTGATCAGCCCCAGCATTTT
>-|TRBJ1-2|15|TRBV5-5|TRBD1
CASTFTTGANYGYTF
TGTGCCAGCACCTTTACAACAGGGGCTAACTATGGCTACACCTTC
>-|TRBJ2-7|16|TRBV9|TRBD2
CASSSGGGASSYEQYF
TGTGCCAGCAGCTCCGGCGGGGGGGCCAGCTCCTACGAGCAGTACTTC
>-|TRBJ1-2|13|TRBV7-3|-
CASSFDSVEGYTF
TGTGCCAGCAGCTTCGATTCAGTTGAGGGCTACACCTTC
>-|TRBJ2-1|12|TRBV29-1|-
CSVIATIGEQFF
TGCAGCGTTATCGCCACTATCGGTGAGCAGTTCTTC
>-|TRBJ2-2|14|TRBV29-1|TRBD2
CSVESSGRTGELFF
TGCAGCGTTGAATCTAGCGGGAGAACCGGGGAGCTGTTTTTT
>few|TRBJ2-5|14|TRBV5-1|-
CASSLEMGPKTQYF
TGCGCCAGCAGCTTGGAAATGGGCCCGAAGACCCAGTACTTC
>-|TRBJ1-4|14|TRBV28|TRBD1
CASSRQGTNEKLFF
TGTGCCAGCAGTCGACAGGGGACTAATGAAAAACTGTTTTTT
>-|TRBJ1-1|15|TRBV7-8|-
CASSLPALTNTEAFF
TGTGCCAGCAGCTTACCAGCGCTTACGAACACTGAAGCTTTCTTT
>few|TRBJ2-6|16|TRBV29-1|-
CSVVGGGSIGANVLTF
TGCAGCGTTGTGGGCGGGGGCTCTATCGGGGCCAACGTCCTGACTTTC
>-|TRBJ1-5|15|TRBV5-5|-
CASSLGLQGGQPQHF
TGTGCCAGCAGCTTGGGCCTACAGGGCGGTCAGCCCCAGCATTTT